The present entry profiles one TCR beta chain with its context. Antigen specificity is unknown. TCRdb called the reads again in MiXCR, with one record for every CDR3 protein. The sample has fewer than 550,000 distinct CDR3 sequences, about a third seen once; the top ten hold roughly 15%. This entry comes from a study of T cell repertoires in cytomegalovirus infection. Whole-study context: It can be stated that public TCR beta signatures indicated CMV infection as well as a matching HLA type. Study-level results: Carriage of CMV together with the relevant HLA was identifiable through cumulative public TCR beta family frequency. CMV-specific TCR beta clonotypes restricted by HLA-C dominated the ex vivo response.

The V segment lost 5 bases and the J segment 6 bases; nucleotides outside the gene matches: 13. CDR3 length: 16 residues. CDR1 is MNHEY, CDR2 SMNVEV, per germline (reference sequence). Sequenced material: PBMCs. V usage is TRBV27 and J usage is TRBJ2-1, with 7 bases matching TRBD2. The TCR originated in a human donor in good health (CMV status not recorded). Some clones in this sample may be carry-over from other donors' samples. The CDR3 DNA is TGTGCCAGCAGTCCTCCTTTAGCGGGTTCGGGCAATGAGCAGTTCTTC. This encodes CASSPPLAGSGNEQFF.